The next 11 T cell receptor beta chains were all read from a single sample in a study of cytomegalovirus exposure and HLA in healthy donors. PCR used 60 Vbeta primers and 13 Jbeta primers. Measured with immunoSEQ multiplex PCR; TCRdb has only the in-frame clones, and not every one. The sample contains a few hundred thousand clones, roughly 80% of which appear only once. Source material: PBMCs. These receptors came from a girl under 18 in good health and CMV-seronegative.

The chain uses TRBV7-8 and TRBJ1-1; D gene unclear. Germline CDR1 and CDR2: SGHVS and FQNEAQ. The CDR3 has 14 amino acids. V was pared by 7 bases and J by 7 bases, with 19 bases between. The CDR3 here is CASTLGGKDYEAFF. CDR3 nucleotides: TGTGCCAGCACCCTCGGAGGGAAAGATTATGAAGCTTTCTTT.

This chain connects TRBV19 to TRBJ2-5, with D tentatively TRBD1 (5 bases). The DNA matches TRBJ2-7 better at its end, which makes the J call doubtful. There are 12 residues in the CDR3. Germline V gene sequence: CDR1 LNHDA, CDR2 SQIVND (reference sequence). CDR3 nucleotides: TGTGCCAGTAGTAGTGACAGCTACGAGCAGTACTTC. It is translated as CASSSDSYEQYF.

The chain uses TRBV30 and TRBJ1-1; D may be TRBD1 (5 bases). Germline CDR1 and CDR2: GTSNPN and SVGIG (reference sequence). The CDR3 contains 13 residues. Trimming pared 5 bases from V and 4 bases from J, leaving 14 bases between. The CDR3 here is CAWGGGGGTEAFF. The CDR3 DNA is TGTGCCTGGGGTGGGGGGGGAGGCACTGAAGCTTTCTTT.

The V and J genes are TRBV11-2 and TRBJ1-3; no reliable D call. CDR3 length: 13 amino acids. Per germline, CDR1 SGHAT and CDR2 FQNNGV. V was shortened by 5 bases and J by 3 bases, with 8 bases between the two germline ends. CDR3 residues: CASSARVGNTIYF. The DNA for the CDR3 is TGTGCCAGCAGCGCAAGAGTTGGAAACACCATATATTTT. Combining the CDR3 with reference TRBV11-2 and TRBJ1-3 gives the whole variable domain EAGVAQSPRYKIIEKRQSVAFWCNPISGHATLYWYQQILGQGPKLLIQFQNNGVVDDSQLPKDRFSAERLKGVDSTLKIQPAKLEDSAVYLCASSARVGNTIYFGEGSWLTVV.

The V and J genes are TRBV28 and TRBJ1-1; D remains ambiguous. Per the germline V gene, CDR1 is MDHEN and CDR2 is SYDVKM. V lost 5 bases to trimming and J lost 7 bases, with 17 bases between them. This CDR3 has 14 residues. The CDR3 region has the DNA TGTGCCAGCAGTCGGGGATTTTTGGGCGGTGAAGCTTTCTTT. Protein product: CASSRGFLGGEAFF. Full variable domain (missing parts from reference TRBV28 and TRBJ1-1): DVKVTQSSRYLVKRTGEKVFLECVQDMDHENMFWYRQDPGLGLRLIYFSYDVKMKEKGDIPEGYSVSREKKERFSLILESASTNQTSMYLCASSRGFLGGEAFFGQGTRLTVV.

V and J are TRBV6-5 and TRBJ2-7; D unclear. The V end was cut by 3 bases, the J end by 3 bases, with 12 bases between. CDR1 and CDR2 (germline): MNHEY, SVGAGI. CDR3 size: 14 residues. The CDR3 sequence: CASSYEARSYEQYF. The CDR3 DNA follows: TGTGCCAGCAGTTATGAGGCAAGAAGCTACGAGCAGTACTTC.

This clone was observed once. The V gene is TRBV18, the J gene TRBJ1-1; no clear D gene. CDR1 and CDR2 (germline): KGHSH, LQKENI. The CDR3 is made up of 13 amino acids. V was pared by 10 bases and J by 3 bases, with 15 bases between. The CDR3 loop reads CATQSGMDTEAFF. CDR3 bases: TGTGCCACCCAATCGGGGATGGACACTGAAGCTTTCTTT.

The J gene is TRBJ2-1, the V gene TRBV7-2; possible D gene TRBD2, 7 bases. V dropped 3 bases and J dropped 8 bases, with 17 bases sitting between them. Germline lookup yields CDR1 SGHTA and CDR2 FQGNSA. The CDR3 totals 15 residues. The CDR3 bases are TGTGCCAGCAGCTTGGACCGGGGGGCGGTGTATGAGCAGTTCTTC. Translated, it gives CASSLDRGAVYEQFF.

This chain uses TRBV28 with TRBJ1-3; D is uncertain. Germline values: CDR1 MDHEN, CDR2 SYDVKM. The CDR3 runs to 15 residues. V shed 2 bases and J shed 0 bases, with 8 bases lying between them. CDR3 in DNA: TGTGCCAGCAGTTTAATCGGGTCCTCTGGAAACACCATATATTTT. It specifies CASSLIGSSGNTIYF. The full variable domain, rest sourced from reference TRBV28 and TRBJ1-3, is DVKVTQSSRYLVKRTGEKVFLECVQDMDHENMFWYRQDPGLGLRLIYFSYDVKMKEKGDIPEGYSVSREKKERFSLILESASTNQTSMYLCASSLIGSSGNTIYFGEGSWLTVV.

The chain links TRBV7-2 to TRBJ1-6; TRBD1 is a possible D gene (5 bases). The germline V and J ends were trimmed by 1 base and 11 bases, with 15 bases remaining between them. Looked up from germline, CDR1 is SGHTA and CDR2 is FQGNSA. This CDR3 is built from 15 residues. The CDR3 loop is CASSLGGQTKAPLHF. In DNA form, the CDR3 reads TGTGCCAGCAGCTTAGGCGGACAAACGAAGGCACCCCTCCACTTT.

This rearrangement joins TRBV9 to TRBJ2-7, with a tentative D call TRBD2 (6 bases). Trimming cost V 4 bases and J 2 bases, with 13 bases left between them. The CDR3 length is 14 residues. CDR1 and CDR2 from the germline V gene are SGDLS and YYNGEE. In nucleotides, the CDR3 is TGTGCCAGCAGCCTAGATGGGGGGACCTACGAGCAGTACTTC. It yields the protein CASSLDGGTYEQYF.